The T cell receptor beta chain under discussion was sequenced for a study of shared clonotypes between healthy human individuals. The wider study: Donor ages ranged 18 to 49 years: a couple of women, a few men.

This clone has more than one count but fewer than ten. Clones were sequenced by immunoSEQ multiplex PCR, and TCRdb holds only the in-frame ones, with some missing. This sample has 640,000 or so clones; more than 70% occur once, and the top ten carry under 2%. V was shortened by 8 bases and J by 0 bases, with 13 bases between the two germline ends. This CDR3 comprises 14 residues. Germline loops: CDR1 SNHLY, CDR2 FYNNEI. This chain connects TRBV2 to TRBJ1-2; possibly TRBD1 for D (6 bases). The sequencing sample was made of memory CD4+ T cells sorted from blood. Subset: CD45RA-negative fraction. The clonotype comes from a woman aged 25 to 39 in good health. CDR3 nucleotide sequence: TGTGCCAGCGTTGGACAGACCACTAACTATGGCTACACCTTC. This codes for CASVGQTTNYGYTF.